This T cell receptor (beta chain) comes out of a study of T cell changes during pregnancy in multiple sclerosis. Profiled with immunoSEQ multiplex PCR; TCRdb holds only in-frame clones, not every one. Altogether 50,000 to 75,000 clones are present, roughly 92% being singletons, with the ten largest covering roughly 2.5%. Germline CDR1 and CDR2: SGHNT and YENEEA. This CDR3 has 13 amino acids. Unmatched junction bases numbered 4, after V lost 5 bases and J lost 4 bases. The source was CD8+ T cells from peripheral blood mononuclear cells, collected in the third trimester of pregnancy. The sequence derives from a female donor with multiple sclerosis, enrolled in a pregnancy study. The chain has TRBV11-3 and TRBJ2-7; 8 bases agree with TRBD1. CDR3 DNA sequence: TGTGCCAGCAGCCTGACAGGGGTGTACGAGCAGTACTTC. It is translated as CASSLTGVYEQYF.